The entry below gives a single T cell receptor beta chain sequence along with its context. The antigen is unknown. The sample comes from a study of T cell responses to AZD1222 COVID-19 vaccine. The junction had 2 bases not matched to a gene; V was cut back by 0 bases and J by 6 bases. The CDR3 is 15 residues long. Per germline, CDR1 SGHTA and CDR2 FQGTGA. Study-level points and caveats: Donor demographics were predominantly white British with a female majority; clonal diversity may be underestimated. Repertoire sampling was restricted to post-peak T cell response timepoints.

Sequencing was performed with immunoSEQ multiplex PCR; in TCRdb, only in-frame clones are kept and a portion is missing. This table holds 110,000 or so clones, 70% to 90% found once. This clonotype originated in an adult who received the AZD1222 COVID-19 vaccine. J is TRBJ2-3 and V is TRBV7-3; 11 nucleotides match TRBD1. Here the sequenced sample was peripheral blood, taken 28 days after the second AZD1222 dose. The CDR3 loop reads CASSLTGQGADTQYF. CDR3 in DNA: TGTGCCAGCAGCTTAACAGGACAGGGGGCGGATACGCAGTATTTT.